A single sample gave rise to the 32 T cell receptor beta chains below, sequenced in a study of identical twins. TCRdb re-analysed the 5' RACE reads in MiXCR, keeping a single row per CDR3 protein. The sample contains roughly 630,000 distinct CDR3 sequences, around 7.4% of which appear only once. In addition, the sample was reused for a study of yellow fever vaccine responses in identical twins.

The sample consisted of PBMCs. Source of these receptors: a woman aged 18 to 35 in good health.

The table lists this clonotype with a few counts. V and J are TRBV11-1 and TRBJ2-7; 9 nucleotides align to TRBD1. Unmatched junction bases numbered 8, after V lost 8 bases and J lost 3 bases. CDR1 and CDR2 (germline): SGHAT, FQDESV (reference sequence). This CDR3 region has 14 residues. CDR3 in amino acids: CASQSRQGGYEQYF. The CDR3 nucleotides are TGTGCCAGCCAAAGCCGACAGGGGGGCTACGAGCAGTACTTC. Full variable domain (missing parts from reference TRBV11-1 and TRBJ2-7): EAEVAQSPRYKITEKSQAVAFWCDPISGHATLYWYRQILGQGPELLVQFQDESVVDDSQLPKDRFSAERLKGVDSTLKIQPAELGDSAMYLCASQSRQGGYEQYFGPGTRLTVT.

In this sample, this clonotype turned up a few times. This sequence joins TRBV5-6 and TRBJ2-7; TRBD1 aligns across 8 bases. V was pared by 4 bases and J by 3 bases, with 9 bases of the junction left unmatched. In germline, CDR1 is SGHDT, CDR2 YYEEEE. The CDR3 loop spans 15 amino acids. The chain's CDR3 is CASSLMTDRGYEQYF. CDR3 DNA sequence: TGTGCCAGCAGCCTGATGACCGACAGGGGCTACGAGCAGTACTTC.

This clonotype was recorded many times. The chain employs TRBV24-1 and TRBJ1-1; 7 nucleotides match TRBD1. There are 13 residues in the CDR3. In germline, CDR1 is KGHDR, CDR2 SFDVKD. The CDR3 reads CASKGAVNTEAFF. The CDR3 DNA reads as TGTGCTTCGAAGGGGGCGGTGAACACTGAAGCTTTCTTT.

This clonotype was detected only a few times. This chain uses TRBV28 with TRBJ2-1, with D hard to call. CDR1 and CDR2 (germline): MDHEN, SYDVKM. The CDR3 sequence is 16 residues long. The V and J ends lost 6 bases and 5 bases respectively, with 20 bases between them. The DNA for the CDR3 is TGTGCCAGCAGCCCGGCAACCCCGACAAGGAACAATGAGCAGTTCTTC. Amino acid sequence: CASSPATPTRNNEQFF.

This clonotype was counted ten times or more. This chain uses TRBV5-1 with TRBJ2-5; a weak D match, TRBD2 (6 bases). The CDR3 runs 14 residues. Germline CDR1 and CDR2: SGHRS and YFSETQ. Trimming removed 4 bases at V and 3 bases at J, with 13 bases between. The CDR3 spells CASSPLANEETQYF. CDR3 in DNA: TGCGCCAGCAGCCCCCTAGCGAACGAAGAGACCCAGTACTTC.

This clonotype was seen repeatedly, ten times or more. This chain uses TRBV6-5 with TRBJ2-7; D might be TRBD1 (5 bases). Trimming shortened V by 6 bases and J by 6 bases, and 9 bases separated the two germline ends. This CDR3 comprises 11 residues. CDR1 and CDR2 (germline): MNHEY, SVGAGI. CDR3 sequence (DNA): TGTGCCAGCAGGCAGGGATTCGAGCAGTACTTC. Translated: CASRQGFEQYF.

This clonotype was counted between two and nine times. The chain carries TRBV7-2 and TRBJ1-2, with 9 nucleotides matching TRBD1. With 1 base clipped from V and 4 bases from J, the junction kept 4 bases outside the gene matches. Germline assignment: CDR1 SGHTA and CDR2 FQGNSA. The CDR3 covers 15 residues. CDR3 coding DNA: TGTGCCAGCAGCTTAGGGGACAGGGCGCTCTATGGCTACACCTTC. This sequence encodes CASSLGDRALYGYTF.

The chain uses TRBV20-1 and TRBJ2-1; D gene ambiguous. The CDR3 contains 17 residues. Looked up from germline, CDR1 is DFQATT and CDR2 is SNEGSKA (reference sequence). CDR3 protein: CCARDPQPSSSYNEQFF. As DNA, the CDR3 is TGCTGCGCTAGAGATCCCCAGCCATCGAGCTCCTACAATGAGCAGTTCTTC.

The genes are TRBV28 and TRBJ1-5, with D possibly TRBD1 on 5 matching bases. Trimming removed 5 bases at V and 5 bases at J, with 16 bases between. The length of the CDR3 is 15 residues. CDR1 is MDHEN, CDR2 SYDVKM, per germline. The CDR3, as DNA: TGTGCCAGCAGTGGCGCAGGGTCTTTAGATCAGCCCCAGCATTTT. Amino acid sequence: CASSGAGSLDQPQHF.

This clonotype was seen many times. The rearrangement links TRBV2 to TRBJ2-2; possibly TRBD2 for D (6 bases). The CDR3 sequence is 16 residues long. Germline V gives CDR1 SNHLY, CDR2 FYNNEI. V dropped 6 bases and J dropped 2 bases, with 16 bases sitting between them. The CDR3 nucleotides are TGTGCCAGCAGCGGGGACTTGTATAAAAACACCGGGGAGCTGTTTTTT. Translated, it gives CASSGDLYKNTGELFF.

This clonotype was counted a few times. This chain uses TRBV9 with TRBJ2-1, with 8 bases fitting TRBD2. The CDR3 loop spans 15 amino acids. The trim removed 4 bases at V and 7 bases at J, leaving 10 bases unmatched. The germline CDR1 and CDR2 sequences are SGDLS and YYNGEE. The CDR3 reads CASSSIAGNINEQFF. The CDR3 DNA is TGTGCCAGCAGCTCAATAGCGGGGAATATAAATGAGCAGTTCTTC.

The chain employs TRBV29-1 and TRBJ2-5; the D is unclear. Germline V gives CDR1 SQVTM, CDR2 ANQGSEA. V was trimmed by 4 bases and J by 5 bases, leaving 14 bases between them. This CDR3 is built from 13 residues. CDR3 sequence: CSVGTPPLETQYF. In DNA form, the CDR3 reads TGCAGCGTTGGAACCCCTCCGCTGGAGACCCAGTACTTC.

The V and J genes are TRBV12-3 or TRBV12-4 and TRBJ1-5, with 7 positions matching TRBD1. V was clipped by 6 bases and J by 3 bases; unmatched bases: 5. CDR3 length: 14 amino acids. CDR3 DNA sequence: TGTGCCAGCAGGGCGGGACAGCTCAATCAGCCCCAGCATTTT. Protein product: CASRAGQLNQPQHF.

This clonotype was seen many times. The chain joins TRBV15 to TRBJ2-1; 7 positions agree with TRBD2. The CDR3 sequence is 15 residues long. Germline CDR1 is LNHNV and CDR2 is YYDKDF (reference sequence). Unmatched junction bases numbered 6, after V lost 3 bases and J lost 4 bases. The CDR3 reads CATSRASGNYNEQFF. In DNA form, the CDR3 reads TGTGCCACCAGCAGGGCTAGCGGAAATTACAATGAGCAGTTCTTC.

This clonotype was recorded many times. The genes are TRBV20-1 and TRBJ1-5; no definite D call. Trimming pared 2 bases from V and 7 bases from J, leaving 12 bases between. The CDR3 is made up of 13 amino acids. From germline, CDR1 is DFQATT and CDR2 SNEGSKA (reference sequence). The CDR3 loop reads CSARLTGEQPQHF. The DNA for the CDR3 is TGCAGTGCTAGACTTACGGGTGAACAGCCCCAGCATTTT.

This clonotype showed up many times. The rearrangement uses TRBV14 and TRBJ1-1; no clear D. With 4 bases removed from V and 5 bases from J, the gap between germline ends came to 14 bases. CDR1 and CDR2 from the germline V gene are SGHDN and FVKESK. The CDR3 runs 14 residues. The CDR3 nucleotides are TGTGCCAGCAGCCCGTACTCCGGGGAGACTGAAGCTTTCTTT. It is translated as CASSPYSGETEAFF.

This clonotype was seen at least ten times. The chain uses TRBV24-1 and TRBJ2-2, with D uncertain. The CDR3 is made up of 16 amino acids. CDR1 is KGHDR, CDR2 SFDVKD, per germline. The V end lost 0 bases, the J end lost 4 bases, and 11 bases lay between the germline ends. The CDR3 sequence is CATSDLDAGVTGELFF. CDR3 DNA: TGTGCCACCAGTGATTTGGACGCCGGTGTCACCGGGGAGCTGTTTTTT.

This clonotype was seen only a few times. The chain couples TRBV11-2 to TRBJ1-4, with D possibly matching TRBD1 (5 bases). Trimming removed 2 bases from V and 2 bases from J, with 9 bases in between. The CDR3 has 15 amino acids. Germline V gene data show CDR1 as SGHAT and CDR2 as FQNNGV. CDR3 DNA: TGTGCCAGCAGCTTATTGCCAGGGACTAATGAAAAACTGTTTTTT. It encodes CASSLLPGTNEKLFF.

This clonotype has at least ten counts. This chain uses TRBV28 with TRBJ2-7, with 7 bases fitting TRBD1. V gave up 6 bases and J gave up 5 bases; unmatched junction bases: 10. The CDR3 is made up of 14 amino acids. Germline V gene sequence: CDR1 MDHEN, CDR2 SYDVKM. The chain's CDR3 is CASSGQEEVDEQYF. As DNA, the CDR3 is TGTGCCAGCAGCGGACAGGAAGAGGTGGACGAGCAGTACTTC.

This clonotype was recorded many times. CDR3 coding DNA: TGTGCCATCAGTGAGGGGGCCCCCTATGGCTACACCTTC. It codes for CAISEGAPYGYTF. The V gene is TRBV10-3, the J gene TRBJ1-2; possibly TRBD1 for D (5 bases). Looked up from germline, CDR1 is ENHRY and CDR2 is SYGVKD. The V and J ends lost 2 bases and 4 bases respectively, with 8 bases between them. The CDR3 extends over 13 amino acids.

This clonotype was recorded a few times. The genes are TRBV6-1 and TRBJ1-6; a weak D match, TRBD1 (6 bases). The CDR3 has 14 amino acids. The V gene lost 5 bases and the J gene lost 6 bases, with 11 bases spanning the gap. Germline CDR1 reads MNHNS; CDR2 reads SASEGT. For the CDR3, the DNA is TGTGCCAGCAGTCGAACAGGGTTTAATTCACCCCTCCACTTT. Translation: CASSRTGFNSPLHF.

This clonotype was counted a few times. The V call is TRBV12-3 or TRBV12-4, the J call TRBJ2-1; 9 nucleotides match TRBD2. This CDR3 is 16 amino acids long. With V trimmed by 6 bases and J by 8 bases, 14 bases remained unmatched. CDR3 DNA: TGTGCCAGCAGCCCCAGGGGACTAGCTTCTAGGGATGAGCAGTTCTTC. This codes for CASSPRGLASRDEQFF.

This clonotype was recorded many times. The V and J genes are TRBV29-1 and TRBJ2-7; possible D gene TRBD1, 6 bases. CDR3 size: 13 residues. V was pared by 5 bases and J by 1 base, with 12 bases between. The germline CDR1 and CDR2 sequences are SQVTM and ANQGSEA. The CDR3: CSVNGGESYEQYF. CDR3 DNA sequence: TGCAGCGTTAATGGGGGCGAATCCTACGAGCAGTACTTC.

The table lists this clonotype with a few counts. This sequence joins TRBV29-1 and TRBJ2-3, with D hard to call. Germline CDR1 and CDR2: SQVTM and ANQGSEA. The CDR3 contains 13 residues. DNA of the CDR3: TGCAGTCACCCCCAGAATTTCACAGATACGCAGTATTTT. This gives the protein CSHPQNFTDTQYF.

V gene TRBV20-1 combines with J gene TRBJ2-5; 9 bases match TRBD1. The CDR3 runs 17 residues. Germline CDR1 DFQATT, CDR2 SNEGSKA (reference sequence). Trimming at V came to 4 bases and at J to 4 bases, leaving 16 bases not matched to a gene. CDR3 coding DNA: TGCAGTGCTATCCGGGACAGGGTGCCGGGGGCCGGAGAGACCCAGTACTTC. Its protein product is CSAIRDRVPGAGETQYF.

The V and J genes are TRBV7-9 and TRBJ2-7; D gene unclear. Trimming removed 3 bases from V and 4 bases from J, with 10 bases in between. CDR3 length: 13 residues. The germline gives CDR1 SEHNR, CDR2 FQNEAQ (reference sequence). CDR3 region: CASSLESVYEQYF. The DNA of the CDR3 is TGTGCCAGCAGCTTGGAATCTGTTTACGAGCAGTACTTC.

This clonotype occurred many times. J is TRBJ2-5 and V is TRBV6-5, with no clear D. Trimming cost V 0 bases and J 4 bases, with 9 bases left between them. Germline lookup yields CDR1 MNHEY and CDR2 SVGAGI. The CDR3 length is 14 residues. The CDR3 region is CASSYSGRGETQYF. The CDR3 DNA reads TGTGCCAGCAGTTACTCTGGGCGTGGAGAGACCCAGTACTTC.

This clonotype was recorded many times. The rearrangement uses TRBV10-3 and TRBJ1-1, with 7 bases identical to TRBD1. CDR1 is ENHRY, CDR2 SYGVKD, per germline. This CDR3 contains 14 residues. J lost 5 bases, V lost 3 bases, and 6 bases had no gene match. DNA of the CDR3: TGTGCCATCAGTGATGAGACAGGGTCGACTGAAGCTTTCTTT. Protein product: CAISDETGSTEAFF.

This clonotype was seen more than once but under ten times. This chain connects TRBV5-1 to TRBJ1-1; no reliable D call. CDR1 and CDR2 (germline): SGHRS, YFSETQ. The V gene lost 4 bases and the J gene lost 4 bases, with 29 bases spanning the gap. This CDR3 is 19 amino acids long. DNA of the CDR3: TGCGCCAGCAGCGCTATGACCGGGCTCATCTCCGAATTAGGCACTGAAGCTTTCTTT. It yields the protein CASSAMTGLISELGTEAFF.

This clonotype was picked up many times. CDR3 amino acids: CASSLGATYEQYF. Here the CDR3 DNA reads TGTGCCAGCAGTTTAGGAGCTACCTACGAGCAGTACTTC. The chain recombines TRBV12-3 or TRBV12-4 with TRBJ2-7; D gene ambiguous. V was clipped by 1 base and J by 2 bases, with 6 bases between them. The CDR3 runs 13 residues.

This chain joins TRBV20-1 and TRBJ2-7; TRBD2 matches 7 bases. Trimming at V came to 4 bases and at J to 0 bases, leaving 6 bases not matched to a gene. The germline V gene has CDR1 DFQATT and CDR2 SNEGSKA (reference sequence). The CDR3 is 14 amino acids. The CDR3 sequence: CSAISGTVSYEQYF. In DNA, the CDR3 is TGCAGTGCTATAAGCGGGACCGTCTCCTACGAGCAGTACTTC.

This clonotype was seen many times. The chain couples TRBV2 to TRBJ1-1; D is possibly TRBD1 (5 bases). This CDR3 spans 13 amino acids. V was cut by 8 bases and J by 0 bases, with 10 bases left in between. Per the germline V gene, CDR1 is SNHLY and CDR2 is FYNNEI. The CDR3: CASLTEMNTEAFF. In DNA, the CDR3 is TGTGCCAGCCTGACAGAAATGAACACTGAAGCTTTCTTT. Together with reference TRBV2 and TRBJ1-1, the CDR3 gives the full variable domain: EPEVTQTPSHQVTQMGQEVILRCVPISNHLYFYWYRQILGQKVEFLVSFYNNEISEKSEIFDDQFSVERPDGSNFTLKIRSTKLEDSAMYFCASLTEMNTEAFFGQGTRLTVV.